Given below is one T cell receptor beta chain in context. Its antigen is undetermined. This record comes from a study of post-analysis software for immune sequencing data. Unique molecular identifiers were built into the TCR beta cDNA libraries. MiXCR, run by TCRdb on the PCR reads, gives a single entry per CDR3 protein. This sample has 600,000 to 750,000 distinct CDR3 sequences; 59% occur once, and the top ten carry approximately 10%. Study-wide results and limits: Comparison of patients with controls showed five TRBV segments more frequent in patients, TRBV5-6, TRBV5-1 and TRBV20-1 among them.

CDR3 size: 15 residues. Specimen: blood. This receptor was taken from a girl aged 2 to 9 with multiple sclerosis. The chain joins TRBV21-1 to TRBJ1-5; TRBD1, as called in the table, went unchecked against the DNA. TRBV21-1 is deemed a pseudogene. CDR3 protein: CASILPTRGRQPQHF. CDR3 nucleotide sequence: TGTGCCAGCATCCTACCGACAAGGGGAAGGCAGCCCCAGCATTTT.